The next 18 T cell receptor beta chains were all read from a single sample in a study of somatic mutations in cytotoxic T cells in rheumatoid arthritis. The protocol was immunoSEQ multiplex PCR, while the TCRdb copy is restricted to in-frame clones and leaves out a portion. Of fewer than 9,000 clones detected, 80% appear once; the ten largest clones hold over 9.5%. Sequenced sample: CD8+ T cells sorted from blood. Source of these receptors: an adult with rheumatoid arthritis.

This clone is large. V usage is TRBV13 and J usage is TRBJ1-3; no definite D call. Trimming left V 2 bases short and J 4 bases short, with 3 bases between. The CDR3 is 12 amino acids. Germline CDR1 and CDR2: PRHDT and FYEKMQ (reference sequence). In nucleotides, the CDR3 is TGTGCCAGCAGCTTAAGAGGAAACACCATATATTTT. It codes for CASSLRGNTIYF.

This rearrangement joins TRBV15 to TRBJ1-1; D remains ambiguous. This CDR3 region has 14 residues. Looked up from germline, CDR1 is LNHNV and CDR2 is YYDKDF (reference sequence). Trimming took 1 base from V and 11 from J, leaving 17 bases between them. The CDR3 DNA is TGTGCCACCAGCAGAGGCACGGAGGCGTCTTCGGCTTTCTTT. Protein product: CATSRGTEASSAFF.

This clone was picked up a small number of times. The CDR3 DNA reads as TGTGCCAGCAGCGGGATCATGAACACTGAAGCTTTCTTT. Translating it yields CASSGIMNTEAFF. The chain recombines TRBV7-9 with TRBJ1-1; D call uncertain. Germline loops: CDR1 SEHNR, CDR2 FQNEAQ (reference sequence). V lost 5 bases to trimming and J lost 0 bases, with 7 bases between them. The CDR3 extends over 13 amino acids.

In its sample, this clone was seen a few times. The rearrangement uses TRBV5-6 and TRBJ2-7; 7 bases are a match to TRBD2. The CDR3 has 12 amino acids. Looked up from germline, CDR1 is SGHDT and CDR2 is YYEEEE. With V trimmed by 5 bases and J by 6 bases, 5 bases remained unmatched. Here the CDR3 DNA reads TGTGCCAGCAGATCGGGGGGTCGCGAGCAGTACTTC. It encodes CASRSGGREQYF.

The chain carries TRBV7-6 and TRBJ2-3; 10 nucleotides match TRBD2. The germline gives CDR1 SGHVS, CDR2 FNYEAQ. The CDR3 is 15 residues long. V was pared by 1 base and J by 5 bases, with 3 bases of the junction left unmatched. CDR3 sequence: CASSLGVAGGDTQYF. The CDR3 DNA reads as TGTGCCAGCAGCTTAGGGGTAGCGGGGGGAGATACGCAGTATTTT.

The J gene is TRBJ2-7, the V gene TRBV28; TRBD2 might be the D (5 bases). Germline values: CDR1 MDHEN, CDR2 SYDVKM. V was trimmed by 5 bases and J by 0 bases, leaving 17 bases between them. This CDR3 contains 16 residues. CDR3 residues: CASSEGSSQSSYEQYV. The CDR3 DNA reads TGTGCCAGCAGTGAGGGTTCTAGCCAGAGCTCCTACGAGCAGTACGTC.

CDR3 nucleotide sequence: TGTGCCAGCTCCCCGGGCAGGGGGCGCCCAGAGACCCAGTACTTC. Its protein product is CASSPGRGRPETQYF. This chain connects TRBV18 to TRBJ2-5; 8 bases are a match to TRBD1. Germline V gene lookup returns CDR1 KGHSH and CDR2 LQKENI. CDR3 size: 15 residues. Losses at the gene ends were 6 bases for V and 4 bases for J; bases not matched to a gene: 10.

V usage is TRBV4-2 and J usage is TRBJ2-7; D may be TRBD1 (5 bases). CDR3 length: 13 residues. The ends were cut back, 5 bases at V and 5 bases at J, with 13 bases in the middle. Germline values: CDR1 LGHNA, CDR2 YNFKEQ. The CDR3 region is CASSLFGADEQYV. The CDR3 DNA follows: TGTGCCAGCAGCTTGTTTGGGGCCGACGAGCAGTACGTC.

This chain links TRBV15 with TRBJ2-3, with 7 bases identical to TRBD1. In germline, CDR1 is LNHNV, CDR2 YYDKDF (reference sequence). V lost 3 bases to trimming and J lost 7 bases; unmatched junction nucleotides: 13. This CDR3 has 16 amino acids. CDR3 nucleotides: TGTGCCACCAGCAGGCCTTTACAGGGGAAGATAAATACGCAGTATTTT. Translating gives CATSRPLQGKINTQYF.

Only a few counts were recorded for this clone. The chain couples TRBV20-1 to TRBJ1-2; no reliable D call. Germline-derived CDR1 and CDR2 are DFQATT and SNEGSKA (reference sequence). CDR3 length: 10 amino acids. V was clipped by 5 bases and J by 4 bases, with 5 bases between them. DNA for the CDR3: TGCAGTGCTGGGCTCTATGGCTACACCTTC. Protein product: CSAGLYGYTF.

This sequence joins TRBV9 and TRBJ2-5, with 9 positions matching TRBD1. V lost 4 bases to trimming and J lost 5 bases; unmatched junction nucleotides: 9. CDR1 is SGDLS and CDR2 is YYNGEE in the germline V gene. This CDR3 is 15 amino acids long. The DNA of the CDR3 is TGTGCCAGCAGCAGGGGACAGGGAGGATCCGAGACCCAGTACTTC. Its translation: CASSRGQGGSETQYF.

This clone showed up just a few times. V and J are TRBV29-1 and TRBJ1-1; D is ambiguous. The V and J ends lost 4 bases and 5 bases respectively, with 11 bases between them. CDR1 is SQVTM, CDR2 ANQGSEA, per germline. The CDR3 is 12 amino acids. The CDR3 DNA sequence: TGCAGCGTTGGGGAGCGGATTACTGAAGCTTTCTTT. Translated: CSVGERITEAFF.

The CDR3 sequence is CASSRDPTQGRTQYF. The CDR3, as DNA: TGTGCCAGCAGCCGGGACCCCACGCAGGGTCGGACCCAGTACTTC. The chain has TRBV7-8 and TRBJ2-5, with D perhaps given as TRBD1 or TRBD2 (5 bases each). Looked up from germline, CDR1 is SGHVS and CDR2 is FQNEAQ. The V gene lost 5 bases and the J gene lost 7 bases, with 20 bases spanning the gap. The CDR3 has 15 residues.

This chain uses TRBV27 with TRBJ2-1; TRBD2 matches at 14 bases. V shed 5 bases, J shed 4 bases, and the junction held 4 bases outside the gene matches. Germline values: CDR1 MNHEY, CDR2 SMNVEV (reference sequence). This CDR3 has 16 residues. For the CDR3, the DNA is TGTGCCAGCAGTGCGAGACTAGCGGGGGGGTACAATGAGCAGTTCTTC. Translation gives CASSARLAGGYNEQFF.

The rearrangement joins TRBV7-8 to TRBJ2-1; D is uncertain. V lost 6 bases and J lost 8, with 14 bases in between. The length of the CDR3 is 13 residues. Germline assignment: CDR1 SGHVS and CDR2 FQNEAQ. CDR3 residues: CASRDGNGDEQFF. As DNA, the CDR3 is TGTGCCAGCAGGGATGGCAATGGAGATGAGCAGTTCTTC.

CDR3 region: CASVTGSYGYTF. The CDR3 DNA follows: TGTGCCAGCGTCACGGGATCTTATGGCTACACCTTC. The J gene is TRBJ1-2, the V gene TRBV28; D is uncertain. The germline V gene has CDR1 MDHEN and CDR2 SYDVKM. Trimming took off 8 bases at V and 5 bases at J, with 12 bases between the two ends. There are 12 residues in the CDR3.

The chain employs TRBV25-1 and TRBJ1-1; D not certain. The CDR3 contains 14 residues. Between the trimmed V and J ends, which lost 3 bases and 1 base, there was a span of 9 bases. Germline CDR1 reads MGHDK; CDR2 reads SYGVNS. The CDR3 sequence is CASSDLGGNTEAFF. CDR3 bases: TGTGCCAGCAGTGATCTTGGCGGGAACACTGAAGCTTTCTTT.

CDR3 region: CASSIDRDVVDTQYF. CDR3 DNA: TGTGCCAGCAGCATAGACAGGGATGTGGTCGATACGCAGTATTTT. The chain carries TRBV6-1 and TRBJ2-3, with 7 bases fitting TRBD1. Germline values: CDR1 MNHNS, CDR2 SASEGT. With V trimmed by 6 bases and J by 6 bases, 12 bases remained unmatched. The CDR3 has 15 residues.